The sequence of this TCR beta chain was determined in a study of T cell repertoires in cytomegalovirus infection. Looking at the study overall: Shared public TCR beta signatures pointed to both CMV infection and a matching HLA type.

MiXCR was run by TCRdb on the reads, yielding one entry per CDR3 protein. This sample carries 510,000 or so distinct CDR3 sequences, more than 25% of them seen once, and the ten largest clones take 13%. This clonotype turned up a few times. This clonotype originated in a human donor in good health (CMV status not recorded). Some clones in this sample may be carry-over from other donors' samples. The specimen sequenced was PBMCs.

In nucleotides, the CDR3 is TGTGCCAGCAGCTTAGGGTCAGGGGTCGGTCCCCGGGCTGGTAATGAGCAGTTCTTC. The encoded protein is CASSLGSGVGPRAGNEQFF. V is TRBV11-2 and J is TRBJ2-1; tentatively, D is TRBD1 (6 bases). Per the germline V gene, CDR1 is SGHAT and CDR2 is FQNNGV. The CDR3 loop spans 19 amino acids. V dropped 1 base and J dropped 7 bases, with 26 bases sitting between them.